The TCR beta chain under discussion was sequenced for a study of OX40 agonist ivuxolimab in advanced cancers. Study background: Age averaged 60 years (range 23 to 79), and 82.7% were male.

In regard to this clone: Its target is unknown.

Study results and limitations: It was not determined which antigens were specifically recognized by the peripheral T cells that had undergone clonal expansion. The CD4+ and CD8+ T cells in the blood had expanded clonally by week 6 at 0.1 to 3.0 mg/kg.

TCRdb keeps only in-frame clones here, not all; method: immunoSEQ multiplex PCR. The sample comprises roughly 7,300 clones, approximately 90% of which are singletons, and under 2% rests with the top ten. The CDR3 extends over 12 amino acids. Germline-derived CDR1 and CDR2 are MDHEN and SYDVKM. Trimming left V 10 bases short and J 0 bases short, with 10 bases between. Blood samples were obtained at baseline, cycle 4 day 1, and cycle 7 day 1. The chain is built from TRBV28 and TRBJ2-7; D not resolved. The TCR comes from an adult with an advanced solid tumor such as melanoma, head and neck, liver or kidney cancer. The specimen comprised CD4+ or CD8+ T cells sorted from blood, sampled in a trial of the OX40 agonist ivuxolimab. CDR3 coding DNA: TGTGCCACGGGCCCGGACTCCTACGAGCAGTACTTC. The encoded protein is CATGPDSYEQYF.